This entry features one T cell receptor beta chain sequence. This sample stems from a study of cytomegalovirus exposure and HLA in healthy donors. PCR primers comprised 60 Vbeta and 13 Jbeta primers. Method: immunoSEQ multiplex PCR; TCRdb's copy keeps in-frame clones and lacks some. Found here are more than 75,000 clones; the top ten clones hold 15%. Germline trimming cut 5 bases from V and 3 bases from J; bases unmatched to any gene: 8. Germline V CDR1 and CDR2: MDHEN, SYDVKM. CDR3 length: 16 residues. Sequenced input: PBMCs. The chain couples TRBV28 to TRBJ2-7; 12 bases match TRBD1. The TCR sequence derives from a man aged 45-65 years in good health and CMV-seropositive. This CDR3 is CASSTTGTGGFYEQYF. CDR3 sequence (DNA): TGTGCCAGCAGTACCACCGGGACAGGGGGCTTCTACGAGCAGTACTTC.